Listed below are T cell receptor beta chains from one sample, sequenced in a study of T cells in Graves' hyperthyroidism and ophthalmopathy. Using its own MiXCR run on the multiplex PCR reads, TCRdb lists one record per CDR3 protein. The sample lists around 720,000 distinct CDR3 sequences, 30% to 40% seen once, with around a third in the top ten. Material for sequencing was blood. These receptors originate from a woman between 40 and 50 years old with Graves' hyperthyroidism. Each CDR3 is given with its conserved first and last residue.

V gene,CDR3 protein
TRBV15,CATGGFPGNQPQHF
TRBV5-4,CASSRDRGTTNEKLFF
TRBV7-8,CASSFPLRQGPTTNEKLFF
TRBV4-1,CASSQVQGTKNYEQYF
TRBV24-1,CATSDFGTGTDTQYF
TRBV2,CADGLGTGELFF
TRBV24-1,CATSDPSSYEQYF
TRBV11-2,CASSTRQDSNEKLFF
TRBV11-2,CASSKTGASSYEQYF
TRBV20-1,CSATLGQGSYGYTF
TRBV2,CASSEFVDTGELFF
TRBV19,CASSVEGHGGYTF
TRBV12-3/TRBV12-4,CASSPTVYTGELFF
TRBV12-3/TRBV12-4,CASSSEGVYGYTF
TRBV7-9,CASSPNMDAGNTIYF
TRBV6-5,CASRLVTRGNTEAFF
TRBV6-5,CASSYATSLSNQPQHF
TRBV6-1,CASVRGQANEQYF
TRBV15,CATSRDHGAAGYGYTF
TRBV10-3,CAISGSTDTQYF
TRBV4-3,CASSQGGGRGANQPQHF
TRBV6-5,CASIDSHSNQPQHF
TRBV10-3,CAISERTSGNTIYF
TRBV20-1,CSARDLGGPGYEQYF
TRBV13,CASSLSPGQGGETQYF
TRBV12-3/TRBV12-4,CASSLHAYEQYF
TRBV7-6,CASSPLEEELFF
TRBV6-1,CASGWQRDTGELFF
TRBV3-1,CASSQQTGIQETQYF
TRBV20-1,CSASGVNRLDEQYF
TRBV7-9,CASRPTETGGSPLHF
TRBV7-7,CASNPPGPRTNTEAFF
TRBV10-3,CASSFLGTRGRGYTF
TRBV9,CASSALTSGNTIYF
TRBV10-3,CAISERDKPSYEQYF